The entry below describes one T cell receptor (beta chain). The antigen is undetermined. The ends were cut back, 9 bases at V and 1 base at J, with 12 bases in the middle. This CDR3 comprises 13 residues. From germline, CDR1 is MNHNS and CDR2 SASEGT. This specimen belongs to a study of somatic mutations in cytotoxic T cells in rheumatoid arthritis. Study summary: A subset of V beta antibody-stained T-cell populations was isolated by flow sorting, reaching nearly 100% purity, and this subset included V beta1+ cells that went on to TCRB sequencing.

Findings and limits, study-wide: Of around 60 patients, fewer than 10 had a largest CD8+ clone that exceeded 20% of CD8+ cells. Patients with rheumatoid arthritis, but not healthy controls, had CD8+ clonality that increased with age.

The method was immunoSEQ multiplex PCR; TCRdb's version includes in-frame clones alone and lacks a portion of them. The data show 6,500 to 8,500 clones, around 77% seen once. Sequencing used CD8+ T cells sorted from blood. The rearrangement uses TRBV6-1 and TRBJ1-1; the D gene is possibly TRBD1 (5 bases). The sequence was obtained from an adult with rheumatoid arthritis. CDR3 sequence (DNA): TGTGCCAGTGGGGCAGATAGGAACACTGAAGCTTTCTTT. This sequence encodes CASGADRNTEAFF.